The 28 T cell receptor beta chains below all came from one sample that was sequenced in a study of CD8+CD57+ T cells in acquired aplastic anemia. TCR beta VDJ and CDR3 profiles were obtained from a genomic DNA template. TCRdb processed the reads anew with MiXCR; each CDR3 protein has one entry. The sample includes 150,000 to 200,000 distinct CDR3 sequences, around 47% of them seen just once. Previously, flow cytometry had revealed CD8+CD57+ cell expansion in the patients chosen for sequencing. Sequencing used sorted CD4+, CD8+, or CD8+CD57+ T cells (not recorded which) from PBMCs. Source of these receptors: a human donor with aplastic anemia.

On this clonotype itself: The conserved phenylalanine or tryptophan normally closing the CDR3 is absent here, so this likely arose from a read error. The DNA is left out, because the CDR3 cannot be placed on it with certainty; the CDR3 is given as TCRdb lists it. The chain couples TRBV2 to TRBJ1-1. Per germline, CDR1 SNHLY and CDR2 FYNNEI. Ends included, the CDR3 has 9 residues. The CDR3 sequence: CASSTGANY.

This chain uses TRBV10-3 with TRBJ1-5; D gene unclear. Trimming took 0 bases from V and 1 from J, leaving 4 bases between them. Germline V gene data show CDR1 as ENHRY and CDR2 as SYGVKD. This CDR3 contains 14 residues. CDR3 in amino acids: CAISESRSNQPQHF. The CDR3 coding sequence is TGTGCCATCAGTGAGTCAAGGAGCAATCAGCCCCAGCATTTT.

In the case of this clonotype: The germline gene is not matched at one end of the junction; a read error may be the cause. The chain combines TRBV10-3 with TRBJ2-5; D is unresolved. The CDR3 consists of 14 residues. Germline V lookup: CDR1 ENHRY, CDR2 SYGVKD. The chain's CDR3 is CASSWWSPQETQYF. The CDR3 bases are TGTGCCAGCAGTTGGTGGAGCCCTCAAGAGACCCAGTACTTC.

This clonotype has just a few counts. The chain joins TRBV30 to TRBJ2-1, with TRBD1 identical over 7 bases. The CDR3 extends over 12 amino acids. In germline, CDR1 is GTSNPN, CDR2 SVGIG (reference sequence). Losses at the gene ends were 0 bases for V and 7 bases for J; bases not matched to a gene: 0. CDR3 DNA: TGTGCCTGGAGTGTACAGGGGAATGAGCAGTTCTTC. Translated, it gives CAWSVQGNEQFF.

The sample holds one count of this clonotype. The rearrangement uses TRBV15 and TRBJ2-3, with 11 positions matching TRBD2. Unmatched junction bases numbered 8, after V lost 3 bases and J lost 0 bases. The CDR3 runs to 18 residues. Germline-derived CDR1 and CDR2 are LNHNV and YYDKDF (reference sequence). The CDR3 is CATSSLPTSGGSTDTQYF. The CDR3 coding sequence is TGTGCCACCAGCAGCTTGCCTACTAGCGGGGGTAGCACAGATACGCAGTATTTT.

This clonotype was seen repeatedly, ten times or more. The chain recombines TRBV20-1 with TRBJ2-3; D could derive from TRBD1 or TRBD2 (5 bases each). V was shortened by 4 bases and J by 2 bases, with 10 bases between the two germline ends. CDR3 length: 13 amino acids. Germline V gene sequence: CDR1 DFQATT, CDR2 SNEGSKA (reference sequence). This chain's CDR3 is CSAKGPLTDTQYF. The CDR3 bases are TGCAGTGCTAAGGGACCCCTCACAGATACGCAGTATTTT.

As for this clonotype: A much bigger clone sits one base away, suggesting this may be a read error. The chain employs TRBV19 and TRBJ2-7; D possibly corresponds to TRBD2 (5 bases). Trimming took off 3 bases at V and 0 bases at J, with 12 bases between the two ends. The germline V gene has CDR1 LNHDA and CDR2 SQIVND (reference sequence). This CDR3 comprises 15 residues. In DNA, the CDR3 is TGTGCCAGTAGTATTGGCGGGCGGAGCTCCTACGAGCAGTACTTC. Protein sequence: CASSIGGRSSYEQYF.

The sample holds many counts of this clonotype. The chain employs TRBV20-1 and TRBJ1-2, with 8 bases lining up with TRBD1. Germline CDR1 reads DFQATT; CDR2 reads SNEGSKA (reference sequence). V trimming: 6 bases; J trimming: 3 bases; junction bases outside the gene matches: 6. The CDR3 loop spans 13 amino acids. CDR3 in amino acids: CSATTGVHYGYTF. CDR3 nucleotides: TGCAGTGCAACGACAGGGGTTCACTATGGCTACACCTTC.

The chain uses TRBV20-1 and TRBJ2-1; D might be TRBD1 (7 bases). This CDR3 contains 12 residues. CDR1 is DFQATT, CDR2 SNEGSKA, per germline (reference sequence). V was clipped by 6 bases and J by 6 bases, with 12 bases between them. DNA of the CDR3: TGCAGTGCCCGACAGGGAGGCAATGAGCAGTTCTTC. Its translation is CSARQGGNEQFF.

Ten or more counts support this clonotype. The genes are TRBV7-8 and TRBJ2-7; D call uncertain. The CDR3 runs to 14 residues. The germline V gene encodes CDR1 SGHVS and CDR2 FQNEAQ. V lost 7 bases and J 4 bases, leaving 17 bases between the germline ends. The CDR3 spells CASTLDGPRYEQYF. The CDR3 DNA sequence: TGTGCCAGCACCCTCGACGGCCCACGGTACGAGCAGTACTTC.

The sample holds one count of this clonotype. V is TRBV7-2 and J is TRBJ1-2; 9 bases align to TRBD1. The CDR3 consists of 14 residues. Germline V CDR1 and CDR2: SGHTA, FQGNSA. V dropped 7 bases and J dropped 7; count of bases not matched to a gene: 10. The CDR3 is CASNPRQGVGGYTF. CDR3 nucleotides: TGTGCCAGCAACCCTAGACAGGGGGTGGGTGGCTACACCTTC.

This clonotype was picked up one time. This CDR3 is CATRGLAGGNIQYF. CDR3 in DNA: TGTGCCACCAGGGGTCTAGCGGGAGGGAACATTCAGTACTTC. The chain has TRBV24-1 and TRBJ2-4; 12 bases map to TRBD2. This CDR3 is built from 14 residues. V lost 7 bases and J lost 7; bases outside the gene matches: 4. The germline CDR1 and CDR2 sequences are KGHDR and SFDVKD.

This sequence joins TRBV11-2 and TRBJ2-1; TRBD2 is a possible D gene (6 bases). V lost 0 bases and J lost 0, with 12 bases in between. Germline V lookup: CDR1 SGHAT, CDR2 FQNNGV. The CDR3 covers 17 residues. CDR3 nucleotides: TGTGCCAGCAGCTTAGAACTAGCCCCCAGCTCCTACAATGAGCAGTTCTTC. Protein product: CASSLELAPSSYNEQFF.

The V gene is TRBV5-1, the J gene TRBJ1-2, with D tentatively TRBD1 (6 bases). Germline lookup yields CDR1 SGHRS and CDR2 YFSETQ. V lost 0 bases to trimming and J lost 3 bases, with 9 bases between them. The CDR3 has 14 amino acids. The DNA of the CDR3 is TGCGCCAGCAGCTTGGAGAACAGGGACTATGGCTACACCTTC. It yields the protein CASSLENRDYGYTF. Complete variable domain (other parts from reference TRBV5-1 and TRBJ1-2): KAGVTQTPRYLIKTRGQQVTLSCSPISGHRSVSWYQQTPGQGLQFLFEYFSETQRNKGNFPGRFSGRQFSNSRSEMNVSTLELGDSALYLCASSLENRDYGYTFGSGTRLTVV.

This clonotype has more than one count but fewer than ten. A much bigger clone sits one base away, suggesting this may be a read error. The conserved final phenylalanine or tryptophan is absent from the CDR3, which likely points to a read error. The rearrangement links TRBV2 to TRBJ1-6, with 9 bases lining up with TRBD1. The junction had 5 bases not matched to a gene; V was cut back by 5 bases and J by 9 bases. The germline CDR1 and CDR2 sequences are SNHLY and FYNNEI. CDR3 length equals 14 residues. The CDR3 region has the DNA TGTGCCAGCAGTCCGACAGGGGGTAGTTCACCCCTCCACCTT. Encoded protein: CASSPTGGSSPLHL.

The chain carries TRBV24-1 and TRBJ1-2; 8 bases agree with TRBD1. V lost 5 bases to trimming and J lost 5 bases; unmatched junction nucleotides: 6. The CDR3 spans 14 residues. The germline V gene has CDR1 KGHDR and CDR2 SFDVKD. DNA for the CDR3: TGTGCCACCAGTGTCGGACAGGGCCGTTATGGCTACACCTTC. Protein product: CATSVGQGRYGYTF.

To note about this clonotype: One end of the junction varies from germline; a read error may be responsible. CDR3 sequence reads: CASSPSDRETDEQYF. The CDR3, as DNA: TGTGCTAGCAGCCCCAGTGACAGGGAGACGGACGAGCAGTACTTC. The chain combines TRBV7-7 with TRBJ2-7; 7 nucleotides agree with TRBD1. CDR3 length: 15 amino acids. The germline V gene has CDR1 SSHAT and CDR2 FNYEAQ (reference sequence).

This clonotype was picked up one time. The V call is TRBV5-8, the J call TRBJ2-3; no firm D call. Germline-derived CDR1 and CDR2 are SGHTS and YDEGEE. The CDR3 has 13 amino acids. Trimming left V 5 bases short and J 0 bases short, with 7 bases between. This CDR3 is CASRVSSTDTQYF. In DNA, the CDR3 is TGTGCCAGCAGAGTCTCTAGCACAGATACGCAGTATTTT.

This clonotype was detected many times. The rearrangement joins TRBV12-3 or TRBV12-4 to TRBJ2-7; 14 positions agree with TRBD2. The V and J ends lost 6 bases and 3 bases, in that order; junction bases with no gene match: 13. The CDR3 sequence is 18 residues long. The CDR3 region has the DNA TGTGCCAGCAGCCTGCCGGGACTAGCGGGAGAAGCCTACTACGAGCAGTACTTC. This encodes CASSLPGLAGEAYYEQYF.

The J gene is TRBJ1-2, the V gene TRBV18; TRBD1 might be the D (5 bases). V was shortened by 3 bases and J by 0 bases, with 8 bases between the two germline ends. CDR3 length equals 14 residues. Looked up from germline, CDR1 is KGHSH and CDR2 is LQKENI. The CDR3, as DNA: TGTGCCAGCTCACCCGGACAAGCTAACTATGGCTACACCTTC. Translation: CASSPGQANYGYTF.

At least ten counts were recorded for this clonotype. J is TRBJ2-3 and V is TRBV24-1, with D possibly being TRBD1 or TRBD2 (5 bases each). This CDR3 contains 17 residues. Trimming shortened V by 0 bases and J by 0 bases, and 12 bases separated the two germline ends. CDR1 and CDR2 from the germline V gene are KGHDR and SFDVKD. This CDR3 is CATSDLPGRASTDTQYF. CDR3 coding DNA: TGTGCCACCAGTGATTTGCCGGGACGGGCGAGCACAGATACGCAGTATTTT.

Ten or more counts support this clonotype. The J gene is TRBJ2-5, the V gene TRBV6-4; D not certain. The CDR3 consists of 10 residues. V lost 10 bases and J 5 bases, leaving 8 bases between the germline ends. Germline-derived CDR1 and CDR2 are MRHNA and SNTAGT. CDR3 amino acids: CATLGETQYF. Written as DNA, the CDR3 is TGTGCCACTCTGGGGGAGACCCAGTACTTC.

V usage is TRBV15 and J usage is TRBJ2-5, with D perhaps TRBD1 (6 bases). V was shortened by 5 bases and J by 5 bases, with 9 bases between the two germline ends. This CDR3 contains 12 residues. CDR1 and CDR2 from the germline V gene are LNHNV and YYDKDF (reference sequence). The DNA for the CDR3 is TGTGCCACCAGCCTCCAGGGGGAGACCCAGTACTTC. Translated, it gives CATSLQGETQYF. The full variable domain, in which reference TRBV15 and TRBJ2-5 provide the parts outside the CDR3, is DAMVIQNPRYQVTQFGKPVTLSCSQTLNHNVMYWYQQKSSQAPKLLFHYYDKDFNNEADTPDNFQSRRPNTSFCFLDIRSPGLGDTAMYLCATSLQGETQYFGPGTRLLVL.

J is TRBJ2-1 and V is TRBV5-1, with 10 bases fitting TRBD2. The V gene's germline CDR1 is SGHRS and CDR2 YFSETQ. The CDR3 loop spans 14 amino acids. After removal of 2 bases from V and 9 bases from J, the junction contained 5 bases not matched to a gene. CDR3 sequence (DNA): TGCGCCAGCAGCTTCCTAGCGGGAGTTGTTGAGCAGTTCTTC. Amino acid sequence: CASSFLAGVVEQFF.

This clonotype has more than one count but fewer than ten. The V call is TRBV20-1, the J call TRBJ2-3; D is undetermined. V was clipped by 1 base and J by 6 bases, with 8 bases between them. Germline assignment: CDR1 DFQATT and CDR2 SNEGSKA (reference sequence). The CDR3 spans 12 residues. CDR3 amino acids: CSARVGLDTQYF. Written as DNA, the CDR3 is TGCAGTGCTAGAGTGGGTTTGGATACGCAGTATTTT.

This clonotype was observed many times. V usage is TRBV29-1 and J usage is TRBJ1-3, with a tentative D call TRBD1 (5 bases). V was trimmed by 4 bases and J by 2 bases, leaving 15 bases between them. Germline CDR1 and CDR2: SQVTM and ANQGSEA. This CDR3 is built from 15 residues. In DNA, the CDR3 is TGCAGCGTTGTGAAAGCCAGGGTCACTGGAAACACCATATATTTT. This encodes CSVVKARVTGNTIYF.

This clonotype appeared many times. The CDR3 region is CSARVGTNSGNTIYF. In DNA, the CDR3 is TGCAGTGCTAGAGTAGGGACAAACTCTGGAAACACCATATATTTT. The chain is built from TRBV20-1 and TRBJ1-3, with D possibly matching TRBD1 (6 bases). Germline assignment: CDR1 DFQATT and CDR2 SNEGSKA (reference sequence). The length of the CDR3 is 15 residues. V was trimmed by 1 base and J by 0 bases, leaving 10 bases between them.

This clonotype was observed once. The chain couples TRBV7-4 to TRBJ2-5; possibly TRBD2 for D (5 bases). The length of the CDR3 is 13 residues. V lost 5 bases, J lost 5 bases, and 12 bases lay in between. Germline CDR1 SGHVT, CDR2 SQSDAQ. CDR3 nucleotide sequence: TGTGCCAGCAGCGTCGCGGGTTCGGAGACCCAGTACTTC. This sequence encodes CASSVAGSETQYF.